This T cell receptor (beta chain) originates from a study of T-cell memory formation after mild COVID-19. Findings and caveats of the study: The study found balanced CD4/CD8 in clones contracting day 15 to 85 and a CD4+ lean in later expanders. Among contracting clones, CD4+ were mainly CM/EM and CD8+ enriched in EMRA.

Notes on this clonotype: The antigen is undetermined.

TCRdb re-analysed the 5' RACE reads in MiXCR, keeping a single row per CDR3 protein. The table records roughly 550,000 distinct CDR3 sequences, roughly 20% of them present only once. Germline V lookup: CDR1 SGHTA, CDR2 FQGNSA. Trimming cost V 6 bases and J 1 base, with 12 bases left between them. The CDR3 length is 15 residues. V and J are TRBV7-2 and TRBJ2-2; TRBD2 is a possible D gene (5 bases). The TCR comes from an adult woman who had mild COVID-19 (a few samples of this study predate the infection). Cell type and time point are not known. The specimen sequenced was PBMCs or a T cell subset sorted from them (not recorded which). CDR3 nucleotide sequence: TGTGCCAGCAGGAAACTAGTGCGGAACACCGGGGAGCTGTTTTTT. It translates to CASRKLVRNTGELFF.